This entry lists 20 T cell receptor beta chains sequenced from one sample in a study of T-cell reconstitution after alpha-beta-depleted transplantation in children. A library of TCRbeta sequences, prepared with unique molecular identifiers, was generated. From the PCR reads, TCRdb called clonotypes with MiXCR, one entry per CDR3 protein. The sample holds some 500,000 distinct CDR3 sequences; 18% are singletons and the top ten take more than 2.5%. The sequenced sample was PBMCs from the stem cell graft donor, obtained from the stem cell graft. The receptors come from a human donor who donated a stem cell graft to a child with acute lymphoblastic leukemia.

There are a few counts of this clonotype. The rearrangement uses TRBV20-1 and TRBJ2-7, with D unclear. The CDR3 loop spans 16 amino acids. CDR1 is DFQATT and CDR2 is SNEGSKA in the germline V gene (reference sequence). Trimming shortened V by 0 bases and J by 3 bases, and 18 bases separated the two germline ends. CDR3 sequence: CSARDLKASPYYEQYF. The CDR3 DNA reads as TGCAGTGCTAGAGATCTCAAGGCTTCACCCTACTACGAGCAGTACTTC.

The J gene is TRBJ2-5, the V gene TRBV12-5; D may be TRBD1 or TRBD2 (5 bases each). The V and J ends lost 6 bases and 2 bases respectively, with 16 bases between them. Germline CDR1 is LGHNT and CDR2 is FRNRAP. The CDR3 runs 15 residues. The CDR3 sequence: CASGLGVSYQETQYF. The CDR3 DNA sequence: TGTGCTAGTGGCCTGGGGGTTAGCTATCAAGAGACCCAGTACTTC.

This clonotype was found a few times. This chain joins TRBV28 and TRBJ2-6; 7 nucleotides line up with TRBD1. The CDR3 runs to 16 residues. Germline lookup yields CDR1 MDHEN and CDR2 SYDVKM. Germline trimming cut 5 bases from V and 0 bases from J; bases unmatched to any gene: 4. CDR3 residues: CASSRQGSSGANVLTF. The DNA of the CDR3 is TGTGCCAGCAGTAGACAGGGCAGCTCTGGGGCCAACGTCCTGACTTTC.

The chain is built from TRBV14 and TRBJ2-7; D not resolved. CDR1 is SGHDN and CDR2 is FVKESK in the germline V gene. V was pared by 0 bases and J by 2 bases, with 11 bases between. This CDR3 spans 15 amino acids. The CDR3 nucleotides are TGTGCCAGCAGCCAAGAGGGGTTCCTAACCTACGAGCAGTACTTC. Translated, it gives CASSQEGFLTYEQYF.

V usage is TRBV11-2 and J usage is TRBJ2-7; 9 bases line up with TRBD1. The germline V gene has CDR1 SGHAT and CDR2 FQNNGV. This CDR3 has 15 residues. J lost 3 bases, V lost 4 bases, and 7 bases had no gene match. CDR3: CASSSWTGEGYEQYF. The DNA of the CDR3 is TGTGCCAGCAGCTCCTGGACAGGGGAGGGCTACGAGCAGTACTTC.

This chain connects TRBV20-1 to TRBJ1-4; no firm D call. The germline V and J ends were trimmed by 3 bases and 7 bases, with 6 bases remaining between them. The germline CDR1 and CDR2 sequences are DFQATT and SNEGSKA (reference sequence). This CDR3 is 11 amino acids long. This CDR3 reads CSARTGEKLFF. CDR3 in DNA: TGCAGTGCTAGGACGGGTGAAAAACTGTTTTTT.

The chain recombines TRBV28 with TRBJ2-7, with TRBD1 matching 9 bases. V dropped 4 bases and J dropped 4; count of bases not matched to a gene: 5. Germline V gene lookup returns CDR1 MDHEN and CDR2 SYDVKM. The CDR3 sequence is 14 residues long. CDR3 bases: TGTGCCAGCAGTTCGACAGGGGGAATGTACGAGCAGTACTTC. The encoded protein is CASSSTGGMYEQYF.

This sequence joins TRBV19 and TRBJ2-1, with 14 bases that match TRBD2. CDR1 is LNHDA, CDR2 SQIVND, per germline (reference sequence). This CDR3 is built from 18 residues. The trim removed 3 bases at V and 3 bases at J, leaving 7 bases unmatched. CDR3 sequence (DNA): TGTGCCAGTAGTATCGAGGGACTAGCGGGAGCGAGCTACAATGAGCAGTTCTTC. It codes for CASSIEGLAGASYNEQFF. The full variable domain, its missing parts supplied by reference TRBV19 and TRBJ2-1, is DGGITQSPKYLFRKEGQNVTLSCEQNLNHDAMYWYRQDPGQGLRLIYYSQIVNDFQKGDIAEGYSVSREKKESFPLTVTSAQKNPTAFYLCASSIEGLAGASYNEQFFGPGTRLTVL.

J is TRBJ2-1 and V is TRBV9; TRBD2 matches at 12 bases. The V gene's germline CDR1 is SGDLS and CDR2 YYNGEE. After removal of 3 bases from V and 6 bases from J, the junction contained 7 bases not matched to a gene. CDR3 size: 16 residues. CDR3 DNA: TGTGCCAGCAGCGCCTTGACTAGCGGGAGTCTCAATGAGCAGTTCTTC. Amino acid sequence: CASSALTSGSLNEQFF.

V and J are TRBV4-1 and TRBJ2-1; the match to TRBD2 covers 12 bases. V was clipped by 4 bases and J by 5 bases; unmatched bases: 6. This CDR3 is built from 16 residues. The V gene's germline CDR1 is MGHRA and CDR2 YSYEKL. The DNA for the CDR3 is TGCGCCAGCAGCCCCCAGACTAGCGGGAGTGACAATGAGCAGTTCTTC. Residues: CASSPQTSGSDNEQFF.

V and J are TRBV12-3 or TRBV12-4 and TRBJ2-1, with TRBD1 matching 9 bases. J gave up 6 bases and V 7 bases, and 7 bases lay outside the gene matches. The CDR3 is made up of 14 amino acids. CDR3 in amino acids: CASNTGGAFNEQFF. In DNA, the CDR3 is TGTGCCAGCAACACAGGGGGCGCTTTCAATGAGCAGTTCTTC.

The V gene is TRBV20-1, the J gene TRBJ1-1; D gene uncertain. Trimming shortened V by 0 bases and J by 0 bases, and 8 bases separated the two germline ends. CDR1 is DFQATT and CDR2 is SNEGSKA in the germline V gene (reference sequence). The CDR3 is made up of 14 amino acids. CDR3: CSARDFVVNTEAFF. CDR3 DNA sequence: TGCAGTGCTAGAGATTTCGTCGTGAACACTGAAGCTTTCTTT.

This chain uses TRBV5-1 with TRBJ2-5; no definite D call. Germline lookup yields CDR1 SGHRS and CDR2 YFSETQ. The germline V and J ends were trimmed by 4 bases and 5 bases, with 12 bases remaining between them. The length of the CDR3 is 13 residues. CDR3 nucleotides: TGCGCCAGCAGCCCAACATTAGGGGAGACCCAGTACTTC. Translating gives CASSPTLGETQYF.

V usage is TRBV6-1 and J usage is TRBJ2-7; 10 bases line up with TRBD2. The germline gives CDR1 MNHNS, CDR2 SASEGT. The CDR3 has 14 amino acids. J gave up 1 base and V 7 bases, and 4 bases lay outside the gene matches. The CDR3 here is CASTQLAGSYEQYF. In DNA, the CDR3 is TGTGCCAGCACCCAACTAGCGGGATCCTACGAGCAGTACTTC.

The chain uses TRBV29-1 and TRBJ2-3; 14 nucleotides align to TRBD2. Per germline, CDR1 SQVTM and CDR2 ANQGSEA. V dropped 6 bases and J dropped 2; count of bases not matched to a gene: 7. This CDR3 has 16 amino acids. CDR3: CSVVGTSGRLTDTQYF. CDR3 in DNA: TGCAGCGTCGTCGGGACTAGCGGGAGACTCACAGATACGCAGTATTTT.

This clonotype was counted between two and nine times. The chain is built from TRBV4-2 and TRBJ2-5; the match to TRBD1 covers 8 bases. CDR1 is LGHNA, CDR2 YNFKEQ, per germline. This CDR3 is built from 13 residues. Losses at the gene ends were 3 bases for V and 5 bases for J; bases not matched to a gene: 2. The CDR3 coding sequence is TGTGCCAGCAGCCAGACAGGGGATGAGACCCAGTACTTC. Its translation is CASSQTGDETQYF.

The chain joins TRBV20-1 to TRBJ1-5; perhaps TRBD1 as D (5 bases). Germline values: CDR1 DFQATT, CDR2 SNEGSKA (reference sequence). The CDR3 extends over 15 amino acids. V gave up 5 bases and J gave up 1 base, with 15 bases separating them. CDR3 bases: TGCAGTGCTGGGGGAGGGAGGCTCAGCAATCAGCCCCAGCATTTT. Translation gives CSAGGGRLSNQPQHF.

The chain carries TRBV3-1 and TRBJ1-6, with 7 bases matching TRBD1. Germline lookup yields CDR1 LGHDT and CDR2 YNNKEL (reference sequence). V lost 3 bases and J lost 0; bases outside the gene matches: 8. This CDR3 is built from 18 residues. CDR3 sequence reads: CASSHRGPGGSYNSPLHF. As DNA, the CDR3 is TGTGCCAGCAGCCACCGTGGCCCAGGGGGCTCCTATAATTCACCCCTCCACTTT. The full variable domain, with the rest looked up from reference TRBV3-1 and TRBJ1-6, is DTAVSQTPKYLVTQMGNDKSIKCEQNLGHDTMYWYKQDSKKFLKIMFSYNNKELIINETVPNRFSPKSPDKAHLNLHINSLELGDSAVYFCASSHRGPGGSYNSPLHFGNGTRLTVT.

This chain uses TRBV7-9 with TRBJ1-1; 8 nucleotides match TRBD1. CDR1 SEHNR and CDR2 FQNEAQ come from the germline V gene (reference sequence). The CDR3 covers 15 residues. V trimming: 5 bases; J trimming: 2 bases; junction bases outside the gene matches: 7. The CDR3 DNA reads TGTGCCAGCAGCAGGACAGGGACGACTAACACTGAAGCTTTCTTT. Its translation is CASSRTGTTNTEAFF.

This chain links TRBV9 with TRBJ2-1; D not certain. The CDR3 extends over 15 amino acids. V lost 3 bases, J lost 2 bases, and 12 bases lay in between. The V gene's germline CDR1 is SGDLS and CDR2 YYNGEE. CDR3 sequence (DNA): TGTGCCAGCAGCGGGCCCCAGAGAACCTACAATGAGCAGTTCTTC. It is translated as CASSGPQRTYNEQFF.